What follows are 16 T cell receptor beta chains derived from one specimen sequenced in a study of blood T cell repertoires in COVID-19. TCRdb keeps only in-frame clones here, not all; method: immunoSEQ multiplex PCR. This table has some 250,000 clones, about 83% appearing once. Input material: peripheral blood. The source is a man aged 25 to 40 who had recovered from COVID-19.

The gene calls are TRBV19 and TRBJ1-3, with D perhaps TRBD1 (6 bases). The germline V gene encodes CDR1 LNHDA and CDR2 SQIVND (reference sequence). Trimming took 4 bases from V and 1 from J, leaving 11 bases between them. The CDR3 is 15 residues long. CDR3 sequence: CASSKGRGSGNTIYF. The DNA of the CDR3 is TGTGCCAGTAGTAAGGGCAGGGGTTCTGGAAACACCATATATTTT. Supplemented by reference TRBV19 and TRBJ1-3, the full variable domain reads DGGITQSPKYLFRKEGQNVTLSCEQNLNHDAMYWYRQDPGQGLRLIYYSQIVNDFQKGDIAEGYSVSREKKESFPLTVTSAQKNPTAFYLCASSKGRGSGNTIYFGEGSWLTVV.

The chain joins TRBV5-4 to TRBJ2-1; TRBD2 agrees at 9 bases. The length of the CDR3 is 15 residues. The V and J ends lost 3 bases and 4 bases, in that order; junction bases with no gene match: 5. CDR1 is SGHNT and CDR2 is YYREEE in the germline V gene (reference sequence). The chain's CDR3 is CASSSAGGYYNEQFF. The CDR3 nucleotides are TGTGCCAGCAGCTCTGCGGGGGGGTATTACAATGAGCAGTTCTTC.

The chain couples TRBV7-2 to TRBJ1-1; the match to TRBD1 covers 9 bases. The CDR3 length is 15 residues. Trimming at V came to 5 bases and at J to 5 bases, leaving 9 bases not matched to a gene. The germline CDR1 and CDR2 sequences are SGHTA and FQGNSA. CDR3 coding DNA: TGTGCCAGCAGCCCTTCCGGGACAGGGTTAACTGAAGCTTTCTTT. It is translated as CASSPSGTGLTEAFF.

This clone was picked up a small number of times. V gene TRBV5-1 combines with J gene TRBJ1-2, with TRBD1 identical over 12 bases. CDR1 and CDR2 from the germline V gene are SGHRS and YFSETQ. V shed 2 bases, J shed 7 bases, and the junction held 6 bases outside the gene matches. This CDR3 has 15 residues. The CDR3 region is CASSFWDRGLGGYTF. The CDR3 nucleotides read TGCGCCAGCAGCTTCTGGGACAGGGGGCTGGGTGGCTACACCTTC.

The chain is built from TRBV28 and TRBJ1-6; possibly TRBD1 for D (6 bases). Germline V gene data show CDR1 as MDHEN and CDR2 as SYDVKM. There are 13 residues in the CDR3. Trimming pared 3 bases from V and 14 bases from J, leaving 14 bases between. CDR3: CASSFLQGEALHF. CDR3 DNA sequence: TGTGCCAGCAGTTTTCTACAGGGTGAAGCCCTCCACTTT.

The chain carries TRBV9 and TRBJ2-3; 13 bases align to TRBD2. V shed 0 bases, J shed 4 bases, and the junction held 2 bases outside the gene matches. In germline, CDR1 is SGDLS, CDR2 YYNGEE. The CDR3 runs to 16 residues. The CDR3 DNA is TGTGCCAGCAGCGTAGTTACTAGCGGGGGGGCAGATACGCAGTATTTT. Translated, it gives CASSVVTSGGADTQYF.

This chain uses TRBV28 with TRBJ1-3; TRBD1 matches 9 bases. Germline lookup yields CDR1 MDHEN and CDR2 SYDVKM. Losses at the gene ends were 6 bases for V and 7 bases for J; bases not matched to a gene: 7. The CDR3 covers 14 residues. The CDR3 loop reads CASRTTGGSNTIYF. The CDR3 DNA reads as TGTGCCAGCAGAACGACAGGGGGAAGTAACACCATATATTTT.

The chain recombines TRBV9 with TRBJ2-1, with TRBD2 matching 7 bases. Looked up from germline, CDR1 is SGDLS and CDR2 is YYNGEE. CDR3 size: 15 residues. The V and J ends lost 4 bases and 5 bases, in that order; junction bases with no gene match: 9. CDR3 in DNA: TGTGCCAGCAGCATAGGACTAGGGATGAACAATGAGCAGTTCTTC. Translation gives CASSIGLGMNNEQFF. Variable domain in full (rest from reference TRBV9 and TRBJ2-1): DSGVTQTPKHLITATGQRVTLRCSPRSGDLSVYWYQQSLDQGLQFLIQYYNGEERAKGNILERFSAQQFPDLHSELNLSSLELGDSALYFCASSIGLGMNNEQFFGPGTRLTVL.

The V call is TRBV3-1 (or the pseudogene TRBV3-2), the J call TRBJ2-5, with D maybe TRBD2 (6 bases). CDR1 LGHDT and CDR2 YNNKEL come from the germline V gene (reference sequence). The CDR3 consists of 16 residues. V shed 0 bases and J shed 1 base, with 12 bases lying between them. The CDR3 spells CASSQDGGLPQETQYF. In DNA form, the CDR3 reads TGTGCCAGCAGCCAAGATGGGGGGTTACCCCAAGAGACCCAGTACTTC.

The rearrangement uses TRBV27 and TRBJ1-1; D ambiguous. V was cut by 6 bases and J by 11 bases, with 19 bases left in between. The CDR3 covers 13 residues. CDR1 and CDR2 (germline): MNHEY, SMNVEV (reference sequence). CDR3 sequence (DNA): TGTGCCAGCAGGTCGGGGTCCACAAGCCTGGCTTTCTTT. Amino acids: CASRSGSTSLAFF.

The rearrangement joins TRBV29-1 to TRBJ2-1; D may be TRBD2 (6 bases). V gave up 0 bases and J gave up 5 bases, with 17 bases separating them. The CDR3 runs 16 residues. Germline assignment: CDR1 SQVTM and CDR2 ANQGSEA. CDR3 in amino acids: CSVEDGGRTGNNEQFF. CDR3 DNA: TGCAGCGTTGAAGACGGGGGTCGGACGGGGAACAATGAGCAGTTCTTC.

Comment on this clone: This same CDR3 is encoded by further DNA sequences in the sample. V is TRBV2 and J is TRBJ2-5; 7 bases map to TRBD2. Germline CDR1 and CDR2: SNHLY and FYNNEI. The trim removed 2 bases at V and 4 bases at J, leaving 1 base unmatched. CDR3 length equals 13 residues. The CDR3 DNA reads as TGTGCCAGCAGTGAACGCGGGGGAGAGACCCAGTACTTC. It codes for CASSERGGETQYF. Together with reference TRBV2 and TRBJ2-5, the CDR3 gives the full variable domain: EPEVTQTPSHQVTQMGQEVILRCVPISNHLYFYWYRQILGQKVEFLVSFYNNEISEKSEIFDDQFSVERPDGSNFTLKIRSTKLEDSAMYFCASSERGGETQYFGPGTRLLVL.

The chain is built from TRBV3-1 (or the pseudogene TRBV3-2) and TRBJ2-1; D uncertain. This CDR3 contains 14 residues. Trimming took 4 bases from V and 5 from J, leaving 12 bases between them. Germline-derived CDR1 and CDR2 are LGHDT and YNNKEL (reference sequence). The CDR3 region has the DNA TGTGCCAGCAGCCCTAATAAGAATGACAATGAGCAGTTCTTC. Amino acid sequence: CASSPNKNDNEQFF.

This sequence joins TRBV5-5 and TRBJ1-1; D is possibly TRBD1 (5 bases). The CDR3 is 16 residues long. Germline CDR1 SGHKS, CDR2 YYEKEE (reference sequence). Trimming took off 0 bases at V and 1 base at J, with 13 bases between the two ends. In nucleotides, the CDR3 is TGTGCCAGCAGCTTGGCCGGGGGGGAATGGAACACTGAAGCTTTCTTT. This sequence encodes CASSLAGGEWNTEAFF.

This chain uses TRBV6-5 with TRBJ1-4, with TRBD1 matching 7 bases. The germline CDR1 and CDR2 sequences are MNHEY and SVGAGI. After removal of 5 bases from V and 5 bases from J, the junction contained 8 bases not matched to a gene. This CDR3 has 15 residues. CDR3 amino acids: CASSTQTGPNEKLFF. The DNA for the CDR3 is TGTGCCAGCAGTACCCAGACAGGGCCCAATGAAAAACTGTTTTTT.

The V and J genes are TRBV27 and TRBJ2-1, with D uncertain. V lost 2 bases and J 4 bases, leaving 6 bases between the germline ends. Per the germline V gene, CDR1 is MNHEY and CDR2 is SMNVEV (reference sequence). This CDR3 region has 13 residues. CDR3 bases: TGTGCCAGCAGTTTAGAACAGTACAATGAGCAGTTCTTC. As protein: CASSLEQYNEQFF.